The clone carrying this TCR beta chain was observed a single time. The target antigen is unknown. This record belongs to a study of blood T cells in healthy people across ages. Study-wide findings and caveats: Since the PBMCs were unsorted, naive and antigen-experienced cells could not be conclusively compared.

A sample-barcoded 5' primer and a J-beta primer mix were used in a second PCR of about 7 to 11 cycles. TCRdb used MiXCR to reprocess the 5' RACE reads, holding one entry per CDR3 protein. The top ten clones hold around 4% of a sample with some 1.5 million distinct CDR3 sequences, approximately 39% of them seen once. Germline V CDR1 and CDR2: LGHDT, YNNKEL (reference sequence). The CDR3 runs 17 residues. The sequencing input was blood. The chain is built from TRBV3-1 and TRBJ2-5, with 15 bases fitting TRBD2. The assigned J gene may be wrong: the sequence end matches TRBJ2-4 better. The receptor was derived from a woman younger than 30 in good health. The CDR3 DNA is TGTGCCAGCAGCCAGGGACTAGCGGGAGGACTCGGATACATTCAGTACTTC. Its translation is CASSQGLAGGLGYIQYF.